A selection of T cell receptor beta chains follows, all from one sample in a study of Ad26.COV2.S vaccination and SARS-CoV-2 variants. The protocol was immunoSEQ multiplex PCR, while the TCRdb copy is restricted to in-frame clones and leaves out a portion. The sample lists 350,000 to 600,000 clones; 80% to 90% were seen once. The source material was peripheral blood, sampled in a trial of Ad26.COV2.S vaccine versus placebo. Source of these receptors: a person between 18 and 59 years old who received the Ad26.COV2.S COVID-19 vaccine or a placebo. The CDR3 runs from the conserved cysteine through the conserved F or W. The D gene is left open where the match is weak. Clone size is stated in some rows and not others, as once, few, many or a class when expanded.

V,size,length,J,D,DNA,CDR3
TRBV19,.,14,TRBJ2-7,.,TGTGCCAGTAGTATTTTCGGGGCCTCCTACGAGCAGTACTTC,CASSIFGASYEQYF
TRBV24-1,.,14,TRBJ1-2,TRBD1,TGTGCCACCGGGAGGGGGCCTGGAGACTATGGCTACACCTTC,CATGRGPGDYGYTF
TRBV2,.,14,TRBJ1-3,.,TGTGCCAGCAGGGGAGTACTCTCTGGAAACACCATATATTTT,CASRGVLSGNTIYF
TRBV18,.,15,TRBJ2-7,.,TGTGCCAGCTCACCTATTGGTGGGACTCCCAACGAGCAGTACTTC,CASSPIGGTPNEQYF
TRBV13,few,17,TRBJ1-1,TRBD1,TGTGCCAGCAGCTTTCCGGGACAGGGAGGATGGGCCACTGAAGCTTTCTTT,CASSFPGQGGWATEAFF
TRBV18,.,15,TRBJ1-2,.,TGTGCCAGCTCACCAGAAAGGGGTGGCGTCTATGGCTACACCTTC,CASSPERGGVYGYTF
TRBV6-5,.,12,TRBJ2-1,.,TGTGCCAGCAGTTACTCAAAAAGTGAGCAGTTCTTC,CASSYSKSEQFF
TRBV30,.,17,TRBJ1-2,.,TGTGCCTGGAGGGCTAACGCCCGGGGGGGAAGTAACTATGGCTACACCTTC,CAWRANARGGSNYGYTF
TRBV27,.,14,TRBJ2-2,.,TGTGCCAGCAGTTTAACGGTGGCGGCCGGGGAGCTGTTTTTT,CASSLTVAAGELFF
TRBV5-1,.,13,TRBJ1-4,.,TGCGCCAGCAGCTTGCAGGGAGAAGAAAAACTGTTTTTT,CASSLQGEEKLFF
TRBV29-1,.,13,TRBJ1-1,.,TGCAGCGTTGTTCGTCAAATGAACACTGAAGCTTTCTTT,CSVVRQMNTEAFF
TRBV20-1,.,11,TRBJ1-1,TRBD1,TGCAGTGCTCGGGACAGGGTGGTGGCTTTCTTT,CSARDRVVAFF
TRBV9,.,13,TRBJ1-2,.,TGTGCCAGCAGCGTACGCGCGGGGCATGGCTACACCTTC,CASSVRAGHGYTF
TRBV2,few,13,TRBJ1-5,.,TGTGCCAGCAGTGGACAGGCGAATCAGCCCCAGCATTTT,CASSGQANQPQHF
TRBV7-9,.,14,TRBJ1-1,.,TGTGCCAGCAGCTTAGTATTGGGGAACACTGAAGCTTTCTTT,CASSLVLGNTEAFF
TRBV27,.,16,TRBJ2-7,TRBD2,TGTGCCAGCAGTTCCGGGACTAGCGGGGGATTCTACGAGCAGTACTTC,CASSSGTSGGFYEQYF
TRBV29-1,.,16,TRBJ2-3,TRBD1,TGCAGCGTTCTCAAAACAGGGGGCCTTATAACAGATACGCAGTATTTT,CSVLKTGGLITDTQYF
TRBV25-1,.,15,TRBJ2-5,TRBD2,TGTGCCAGCAGTGACCTCCGGGGAGGGAAAGAGACCCAGTACTTC,CASSDLRGGKETQYF
TRBV3-1/TRBV3-2,.,15,TRBJ1-6,.,TGTGCCAGCAGCCAAGGTCCCGGCTATAATTCACCCCTCCACTTT,CASSQGPGYNSPLHF
TRBV6-6,.,11,TRBJ2-1,.,TGTGCCAGCAACCAATACAATGAGCAGTTCTTC,CASNQYNEQFF
TRBV5-4,.,15,TRBJ1-1,.,TGTGCCAGCAGCTTGATCAGTAGCGTGAACACTGAAGCTTTCTTT,CASSLISSVNTEAFF
TRBV7-2,.,16,TRBJ1-2,TRBD1,TGTGCCAGCAGCTCCAGGGGACAGGGCTTACTGGGTGGCTACACCTTC,CASSSRGQGLLGGYTF
TRBV19,.,14,TRBJ2-3,.,TGTGCCAGTAAGAAGGGCCCAGGGACAGATACGCAGTATTTT,CASKKGPGTDTQYF
TRBV4-1,.,17,TRBJ2-7,TRBD1,TGCGCCAGCAGCCAAGTGTTTCAGGGGGCATTGTTGGACGAGCAGTACTTC,CASSQVFQGALLDEQYF
TRBV20-1,.,14,TRBJ1-5,.,TGCAGTGCTAGTAGGCCTGAGGCGGGTCAGCCCCAGCATTTT,CSASRPEAGQPQHF
TRBV6-1,.,16,TRBJ2-1,.,TGTGCCAGCAGTGACAATGGGGGGCAACTCTACAATGAGCAGTTCTTC,CASSDNGGQLYNEQFF
TRBV28,.,15,TRBJ2-7,.,TGTGCCAGCAGCCCTACGGGAGAAGGGGCTTACGAGCAGTACTTC,CASSPTGEGAYEQYF
TRBV9,.,16,TRBJ2-2,.,TGTGCCAGCAGCGTAGTAAGGGGGGCAAACACCGGGGAGCTGTTTTTT,CASSVVRGANTGELFF
TRBV7-9,.,12,TRBJ2-5,.,TGTGCCAGCAGCGTGGGGTGGGAGACCCAGTACTTC,CASSVGWETQYF
TRBV6-2/TRBV6-3,.,15,TRBJ1-5,TRBD1,TGTGCCAGCAGTTCCGTTAGGGGGCTGGAGCAGCCCCAGCATTTT,CASSSVRGLEQPQHF
TRBV11-3,.,16,TRBJ2-1,TRBD2,TGTGCCAGCAGCCTCCTTAGCGGGAGCGGGTCGGGTGAGCAGTTCTTC,CASSLLSGSGSGEQFF
TRBV6-5,.,13,TRBJ1-2,.,TGTGCCAGCACTGGGGGGAGTAACTATGGCTACACCTTC,CASTGGSNYGYTF
TRBV10-3,.,16,TRBJ2-1,TRBD2,TGTGCCATCAGTGAGCACCTAGCGGGCGACAACAATGAGCAGTTCTTC,CAISEHLAGDNNEQFF
TRBV29-1,once,14,TRBJ2-1,TRBD2,TGCAGCGTTGAAGTCGGGAGGGCCTTTGGTGAGCAGTTCTTC,CSVEVGRAFGEQFF
TRBV14,.,14,TRBJ2-1,.,TGTGCCAGCAGCCAAGTTACGCTACGCGGTGAGCAGTTCTTC,CASSQVTLRGEQFF
TRBV19,.,15,TRBJ1-1,.,TGTGCCAGTAGTACCCAGACAAGAGCGAACACTGAAGCTTTCTTT,CASSTQTRANTEAFF
TRBV30,.,12,TRBJ1-2,TRBD1,TGTGCCTGGGACAGGGGATTTTATGGCTACACCTTC,CAWDRGFYGYTF
TRBV7-9,.,14,TRBJ2-1,.,TGTGCCAGCAGCTCCACCACCGCGGTGGGGGAGCAGTTCTTC,CASSSTTAVGEQFF
TRBV19,.,18,TRBJ2-4,TRBD2,TGTGCCAGTAGTACATCCGGGACTAGCGGGGTGGCCAAAAACATTCAGTACTTC,CASSTSGTSGVAKNIQYF
TRBV14,.,14,TRBJ2-7,.,TGTGCCAGCAGCCAAGACTATCCCACCTACGAGCAGTACTTC,CASSQDYPTYEQYF
TRBV6-5,.,14,TRBJ1-2,.,TGTGCCAGCAGTCGGGGCACAGGGAGCGGCGGCTACACCTTC,CASSRGTGSGGYTF
TRBV15,.,14,TRBJ2-7,TRBD1,TGTGCCACCAGCAGGAGGACAGGCTCCTACGAGCAGTACTTC,CATSRRTGSYEQYF
TRBV3-1/TRBV3-2,once,16,TRBJ1-6,.,TGTGCCAGCAGCCATATTACCGGGCTGCAGGGTTCACCCCTCCACTTT,CASSHITGLQGSPLHF
TRBV30,.,11,TRBJ1-1,.,TGTGCCTGCCGGGGTGTCACTGAAGCTTTCTTT,CACRGVTEAFF
TRBV7-9,.,15,TRBJ2-5,.,TGTGCCAGCAGCTCCACGGGTGGAGCTTACGAGACCCAGTACTTC,CASSSTGGAYETQYF
TRBV7-6,.,16,TRBJ2-3,TRBD2,TGTGCCAGCAGCTTAAGAGCGGGGGGGAACACAGATACGCAGTATTTT,CASSLRAGGNTDTQYF
TRBV10-3,.,14,TRBJ2-7,TRBD2,TGTGCCATTAAAATTGGAGCGGGGGGCTACGAGCAGTACTTC,CAIKIGAGGYEQYF
TRBV3-1/TRBV3-2,.,14,TRBJ1-2,.,TGTGCCAGCAGTCCGGACTTAGGATTCTATGGCTACACCTTC,CASSPDLGFYGYTF
TRBV10-3,.,13,TRBJ1-1,.,TGTGCCATCAGGGGAGACTTGAACACTGAAGCTTTCTTT,CAIRGDLNTEAFF
TRBV6-5,.,15,TRBJ2-7,.,TGTGCCAGCAGTTATTGGGGCAGGGGAAAAGACGAGCAGTACTTC,CASSYWGRGKDEQYF
TRBV18,.,15,TRBJ2-1,.,TGTGCCAGCTCACCCGGGACCGGGAGCTACAATGAGCAGTTCTTC,CASSPGTGSYNEQFF
TRBV12-5,.,17,TRBJ2-1,.,TGTGCTAGTGGTTTCTCTGGTGGAACGGATCACTACAATGAGCAGTTCTTC,CASGFSGGTDHYNEQFF
TRBV20-1,.,11,TRBJ2-5,.,TGCAGTGCCCCACCGGGGGAGACCCAGTACTTC,CSAPPGETQYF
TRBV28,.,16,TRBJ2-3,.,TGTGCCAGCAGTTTGGCAGGGGGAGGGACCACAGATACGCAGTATTTT,CASSLAGGGTTDTQYF
TRBV11-2,.,14,TRBJ1-4,.,TGTGCCAGCAGCCTTTTCTATCCCCCAGAAAAACTGTTTTTT,CASSLFYPPEKLFF
TRBV15,.,15,TRBJ1-4,.,TGTGCCACCAGCAGAGGGAGGTTAGGCACTGAAAAACTGTTTTTT,CATSRGRLGTEKLFF
TRBV19,.,15,TRBJ2-6,.,TGTGCCAGTAGTATTTCAGGGTCTGGGGCCAACGTCCTGACTTTC,CASSISGSGANVLTF
TRBV11-2,once,15,TRBJ2-5,TRBD1,TGTGCCAGCAGCCCCGTACCGGGACAGGGGGGGGCCCAGTACTTC,CASSPVPGQGGAQYF
TRBV20-1,.,11,TRBJ1-1,.,TGCAGTTCAAGGGAGGGTACTGAAGCTTTCTTT,CSSREGTEAFF